This T cell receptor (beta chain) comes out of a study of siplizumab effects on memory and regulatory T cells. Sequencing used immunoSEQ multiplex PCR; TCRdb keeps in-frame clones, though not all of them. This sample yields 90,000 to 120,000 clones, of which around 94% are seen a single time; over 0.55% belongs to the top ten. This clone has only one observation. Its cognate antigen is unknown. Trimming took off 4 bases at V and 6 bases at J, with 13 bases between the two ends. Germline V CDR1 and CDR2: MDHEN, SYDVKM. The CDR3 has 13 residues. Study-wide findings and caveats: Unstimulated naive T cells seemed to show more diversity than memory cells did, and they also seemed to be among the major contributors to the alloresponse. Confirmatory evidence of suppressive function in proliferating siplizumab-culture Tregs was not obtained.

This receptor was obtained from a human donor in good health. Sequencing was performed on Tregs sorted from blood. The V and J genes are TRBV28 and TRBJ2-7; D is perhaps TRBD2 (6 bases). For the CDR3, the DNA is TGTGCCAGCAGTTCCGGAGGGCCGGGCGAGCAGTACTTC. Translation: CASSSGGPGEQYF.